The present T cell receptor beta chain was sequenced within a study of CD8+CD57+ T cells in acquired aplastic anemia (dated by TCRdb to 2017 to 2018). Background on the whole study: On average, sorted CD4+ and CD8+ cells yielded 2.5 to 3.5 ug of extracted DNA, with a range of roughly 0.17 to 30 ug. A CD8+CD57+ expansion meant a frequency higher than the mean frequency seen in healthy subjects.

What the authors observed across the whole study: CD8+ Simpson's diversity did not differ significantly between patients and healthy controls (P=0.060). Although 25 to 30 CD8+ CDR3 sequences were shared by patients and controls, these sequences appeared highly expressed in patients and within the immunodominant clones of patients.

Patients chosen for sequencing had shown expansion of CD8+CD57+ cells by flow cytometry. Every patient had severe acquired aplastic anemia, diagnosed using the International Study of Aplastic Anemia and Agranulocytosis and Camitta criteria. No therapy had been received by the patients at the time of blood sampling. In the study, sorted CD4+ and CD8+ blood T cells from patients with severe aplastic anemia and from healthy subjects underwent deep sequencing of TCR repertoires. Patients were enrolled in the USA under clinicaltrials.gov protocols 00001620, 01623167, 00001397, 00071045, 00081523 and 00961064. Ficoll-Paque density gradient centrifugation was used to isolate peripheral blood mononuclear cells. Before DNA extraction, CD4+ and CD8+ T cells were sorted with FACS or magnetic beads. Profiling of TCR beta VDJ combinations and CDR3 sequences used genomic DNA as the template. TCR repertoire sequencing was run on an Illumina HiSeq 2000. Per the original workflow: TRBV/TRBJ rearrangement plots, CDR3 size and DJ length profiles, and Simpson's diversity index were used to assess repertoires. The immunodominant clone was defined as the most abundant DNA sequence in deep sequencing data. CDR3 amino acid sequences were checked for sharing across subjects and were also compared against the VDJdb database and published repertoires. TCRdb applied fastp at Q25 and MiXCR to the public reads, then kept only in-frame beta chains. Entries that share a CDR3 protein sequence are merged under the most common genes and DNA. TCRdb's processing, not the authors' own work, is the source of the V and J calls. The sample contains roughly 250,000 distinct CDR3 sequences, about 80% of them found a single time. The top ten hold approximately 40% of the sample.

In the case of this clonotype: This receptor's antigen is unknown. Without the conserved terminal phenylalanine or tryptophan, this CDR3 likely stems from a read error. The limits of the CDR3 on the DNA are not certain, so only TCRdb's listed CDR3 is given.

Both ends counted, the CDR3 spans 13 residues. Sequences SGHVS (CDR1) and FQNEAQ (CDR2) are obtained from the germline V gene. The sequencing sample was made of sorted CD4+, CD8+, or CD8+CD57+ T cells (not recorded which) from PBMCs. The receptor was derived from a human donor with aplastic anemia. The chain uses TRBV7-8 and TRBJ2-3; no DNA check was done on the table's D call, TRBD1. CDR3 sequence: CASSLSPRGTNEQ.